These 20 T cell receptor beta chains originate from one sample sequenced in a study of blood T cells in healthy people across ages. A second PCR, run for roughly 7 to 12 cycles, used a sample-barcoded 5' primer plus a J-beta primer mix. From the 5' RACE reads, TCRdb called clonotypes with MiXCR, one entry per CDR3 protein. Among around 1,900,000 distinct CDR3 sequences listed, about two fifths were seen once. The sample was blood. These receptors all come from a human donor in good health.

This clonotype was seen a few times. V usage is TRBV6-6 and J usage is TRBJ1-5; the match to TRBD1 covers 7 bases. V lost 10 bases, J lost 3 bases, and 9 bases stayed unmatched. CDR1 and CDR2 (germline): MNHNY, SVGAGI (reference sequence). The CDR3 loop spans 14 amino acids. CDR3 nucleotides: TGTGCCACCCGTACCGACAGGGTCAATCAGCCCCAGCATTTT. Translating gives CATRTDRVNQPQHF.

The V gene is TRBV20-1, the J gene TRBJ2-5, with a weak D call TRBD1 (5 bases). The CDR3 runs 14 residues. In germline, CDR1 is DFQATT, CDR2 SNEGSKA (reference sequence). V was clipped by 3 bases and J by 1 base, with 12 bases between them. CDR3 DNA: TGCAGTGCTAGCGGATACAGGAGCCAAGAGACCCAGTACTTC. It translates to CSASGYRSQETQYF.

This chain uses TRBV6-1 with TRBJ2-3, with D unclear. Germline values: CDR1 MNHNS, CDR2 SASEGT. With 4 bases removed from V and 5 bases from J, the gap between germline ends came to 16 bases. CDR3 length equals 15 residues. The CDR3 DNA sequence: TGTGCCAGCAGTGTTTTAGGCCCTTTGAAAGATACGCAGTATTTT. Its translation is CASSVLGPLKDTQYF.

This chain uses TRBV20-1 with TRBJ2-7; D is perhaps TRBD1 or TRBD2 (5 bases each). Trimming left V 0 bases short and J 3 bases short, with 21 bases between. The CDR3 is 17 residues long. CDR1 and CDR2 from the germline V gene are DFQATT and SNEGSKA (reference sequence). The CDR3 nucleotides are TGCAGTGCTAGAGACCGAGGGAATTGGGACGAGGACTACGAGCAGTACTTC. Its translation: CSARDRGNWDEDYEQYF.

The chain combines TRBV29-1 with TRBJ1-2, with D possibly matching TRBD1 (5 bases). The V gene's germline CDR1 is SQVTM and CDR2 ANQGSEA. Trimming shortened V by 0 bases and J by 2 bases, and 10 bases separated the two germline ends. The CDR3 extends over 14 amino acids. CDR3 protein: CSVEERGGNYGYTF. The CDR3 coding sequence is TGCAGCGTTGAAGAGAGGGGTGGCAACTATGGCTACACCTTC.

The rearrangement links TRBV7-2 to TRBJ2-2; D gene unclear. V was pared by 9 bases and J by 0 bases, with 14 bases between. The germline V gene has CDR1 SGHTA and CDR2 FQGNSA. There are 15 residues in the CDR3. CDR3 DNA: TGTGCCAGACCGAAAGGAGCCGCGAACACCGGGGAGCTGTTTTTT. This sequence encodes CARPKGAANTGELFF.

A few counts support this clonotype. The CDR3, as DNA: TGTGCCAGCAGTCCCCGACTAGCGGGGATGGTGAAGACCCAGTACTTC. Protein product: CASSPRLAGMVKTQYF. The chain employs TRBV27 and TRBJ2-7, with TRBD2 matching 11 bases. The DNA end favors TRBJ2-5, so the J call may be wrong. The V gene's germline CDR1 is MNHEY and CDR2 SMNVEV (reference sequence). The CDR3 runs 16 residues.

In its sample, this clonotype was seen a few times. The CDR3 sequence is CATGGGTEAFF. In DNA form, the CDR3 reads TGTGCCACCGGCGGGGGCACTGAAGCTTTCTTT. The V and J genes are TRBV10-3 and TRBJ1-1, with a tentative D call TRBD1 (5 bases). V lost 10 bases, J lost 4 bases, and 10 bases lay in between. The CDR3 is 11 amino acids. Looked up from germline, CDR1 is ENHRY and CDR2 is SYGVKD.

The CDR3: CASSSDGSSGYTF. As DNA, the CDR3 is TGTGCCAGCAGTTCGGACGGATCGTCTGGCTACACCTTC. V and J are TRBV27 and TRBJ1-2; D is ambiguous. The length of the CDR3 is 13 residues. V shed 4 bases and J shed 7 bases, with 13 bases lying between them. CDR1 and CDR2 (germline): MNHEY, SMNVEV (reference sequence).

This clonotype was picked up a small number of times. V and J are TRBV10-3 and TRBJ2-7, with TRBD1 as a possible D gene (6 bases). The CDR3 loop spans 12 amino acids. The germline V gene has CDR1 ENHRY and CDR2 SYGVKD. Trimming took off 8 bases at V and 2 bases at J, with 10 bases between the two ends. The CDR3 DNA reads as TGTGCCATCGGGGACAATACCTACGAGCAGTACTTC. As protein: CAIGDNTYEQYF.

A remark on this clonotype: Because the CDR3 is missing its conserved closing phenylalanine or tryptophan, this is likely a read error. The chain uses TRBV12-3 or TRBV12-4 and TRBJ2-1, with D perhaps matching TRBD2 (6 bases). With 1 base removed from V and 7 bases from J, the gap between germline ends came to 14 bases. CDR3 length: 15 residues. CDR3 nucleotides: TGTGCCAGCAGTTTAGGGCGGGGTTTAAGGAATGAGCAGTTCTGC. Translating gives CASSLGRGLRNEQFC.

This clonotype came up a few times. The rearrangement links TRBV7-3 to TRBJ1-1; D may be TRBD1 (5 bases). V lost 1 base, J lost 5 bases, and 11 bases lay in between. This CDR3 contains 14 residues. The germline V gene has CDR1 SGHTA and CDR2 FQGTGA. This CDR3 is CASSLIGGRTEAFF. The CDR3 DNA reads TGTGCCAGCAGCTTAATCGGGGGGAGGACTGAAGCTTTCTTT.

The CDR3 sequence: CASSARDRGTNEQYF. The CDR3 DNA follows: TGCGCCAGCAGCGCCCGGGACAGGGGTACCAACGAGCAGTACTTC. This chain links TRBV5-1 with TRBJ2-7; 10 bases match TRBD1. CDR1 and CDR2 (germline): SGHRS, YFSETQ. J was trimmed by 5 bases and V by 4 bases; bases with no gene match: 9. This CDR3 is 15 amino acids long.

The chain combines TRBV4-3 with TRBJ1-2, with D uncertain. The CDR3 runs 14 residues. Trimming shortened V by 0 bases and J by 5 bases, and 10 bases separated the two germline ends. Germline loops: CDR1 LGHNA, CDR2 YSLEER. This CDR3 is CASSQDVQSYGYTF. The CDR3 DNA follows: TGCGCCAGCAGCCAAGATGTCCAGTCGTATGGCTACACCTTC.

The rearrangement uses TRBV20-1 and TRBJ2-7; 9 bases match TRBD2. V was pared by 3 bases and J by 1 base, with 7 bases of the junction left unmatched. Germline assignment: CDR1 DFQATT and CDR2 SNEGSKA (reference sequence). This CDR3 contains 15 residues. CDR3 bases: TGCAGTGCTAGGGGCCAGCGGGGGGCTTCCTACGAGCAGTACTTC. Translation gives CSARGQRGASYEQYF.

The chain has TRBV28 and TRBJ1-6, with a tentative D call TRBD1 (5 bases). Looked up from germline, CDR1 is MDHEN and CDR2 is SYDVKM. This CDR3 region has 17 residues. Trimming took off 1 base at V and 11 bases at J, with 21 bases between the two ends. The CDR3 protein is CASSLSISRESRAPLHF. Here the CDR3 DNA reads TGTGCCAGCAGTTTATCGATTAGCAGGGAAAGTCGGGCACCCCTCCACTTT.

The CDR3 region has the DNA TGCAGTGCTAGAGACCCGGCTTGGTACCAAGAGACCCAGTACTTC. It yields the protein CSARDPAWYQETQYF. The chain uses TRBV20-1 and TRBJ2-5; D call uncertain. V lost 0 bases to trimming and J lost 0 bases, with 11 bases between them. Looked up from germline, CDR1 is DFQATT and CDR2 is SNEGSKA (reference sequence). The CDR3 is 15 amino acids.

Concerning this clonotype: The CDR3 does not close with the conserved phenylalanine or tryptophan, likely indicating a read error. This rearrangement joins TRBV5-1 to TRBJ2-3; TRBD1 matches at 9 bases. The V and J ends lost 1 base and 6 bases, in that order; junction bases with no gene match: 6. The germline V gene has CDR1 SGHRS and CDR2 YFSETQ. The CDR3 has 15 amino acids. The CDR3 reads CASSLRQGGWDTQYL. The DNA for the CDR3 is TGCGCCAGCAGCTTGAGACAGGGGGGTTGGGATACGCAGTATTTG.

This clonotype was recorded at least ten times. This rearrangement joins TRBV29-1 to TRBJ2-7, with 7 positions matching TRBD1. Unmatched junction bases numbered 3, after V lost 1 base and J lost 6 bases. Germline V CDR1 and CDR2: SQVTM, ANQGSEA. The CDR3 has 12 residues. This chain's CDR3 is CSVEVQGVEQYF. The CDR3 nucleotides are TGCAGCGTTGAAGTTCAGGGGGTCGAGCAGTACTTC.

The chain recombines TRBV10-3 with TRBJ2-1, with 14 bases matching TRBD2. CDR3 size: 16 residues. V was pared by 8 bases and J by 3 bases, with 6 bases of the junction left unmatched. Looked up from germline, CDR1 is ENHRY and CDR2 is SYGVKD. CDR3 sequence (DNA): TGTGCCATCCAACCGGGACTAGCGGGGGACTACAATGAGCAGTTCTTC. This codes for CAIQPGLAGDYNEQFF.